This T cell receptor beta chain was documented in a study of ipilimumab plus nivolumab after autologous stem cell transplantation. On the study more broadly: Median doses per patient: roughly 5 ipilimumab, 8 or 9 nivolumab. The DLBCL cohort had primary refractory and relapsed disease, with 18-month progression-free survival of around 84% and 29%. Study results and limitations: The authors say TCR, Treg and microbiome findings warrant further study.

Assay used: immunoSEQ multiplex PCR; TCRdb lists only in-frame clones, some missing. The profile shows approximately 12,000 clones, approximately 69% of them singletons. Notes on this clone: Its antigen is as yet unknown.

Starting 14 to 28 days after autologous transplant, ipilimumab 1 mg/kg was given. The CDR3 contains 15 residues. The V end lost 6 bases, the J end lost 6 bases, and 17 bases lay between the germline ends. Germline V gene sequence: CDR1 MNHEY, CDR2 SVGAGI. The V call is TRBV6-5, the J call TRBJ2-2; no definite D call. The origin of this receptor is a male donor with diffuse large B-cell lymphoma. The source material was PBMCs, sampled in a trial of ipilimumab plus nivolumab as post-transplant consolidation. The DNA for the CDR3 is TGTGCCAGCAGCCGATTAAACCGGGTAGCCGGGGAGCTGTTTTTT. It codes for CASSRLNRVAGELFF.